The rows below give T cell receptor beta chains drawn from one sample of a study of post-analysis software for immune sequencing data. Each CDR3 protein is one row after TCRdb ran MiXCR on the PCR reads. This table has hundreds of thousands of distinct CDR3 sequences, about 27% appearing once. The sequenced sample was blood. All receptors derive from a girl under 18 with multiple sclerosis. The CDR3 runs from the conserved cysteine through the conserved F or W. Each record gives: J gene, V gene, clone size, D gene, CDR3 protein, CDR3 DNA. A D gene is named only where the DNA matches it firmly. Rows may omit the clone size; those that give it use once, few, many or a size class.

J: TRBJ1-6; V: TRBV6-6; size: few; D: .; CDR3: CASRRDGQESSPLHF; DNA: TGTGCCAGCAGAAGAGACGGCCAGGAGAGTTCACCCCTCCACTTT
J: TRBJ1-1; V: TRBV29-1; size: once; D: .; CDR3: CSVGNLNTEAFF; DNA: TGCAGCGTTGGAAATCTGAACACTGAAGCTTTCTTT
J: TRBJ2-3; V: TRBV7-9; size: .; D: .; CDR3: CASSFSTPDTQYF; DNA: TGTGCCAGCAGCTTCAGTACGCCAGATACGCAGTATTTT
J: TRBJ2-7; V: TRBV6-2/TRBV6-3; size: .; D: TRBD1; CDR3: CASSYGQVSSYEQYF; DNA: TGTGCCAGCAGTTACGGACAGGTGAGCTCCTACGAGCAGTACTTC
J: TRBJ2-1; V: TRBV5-1; size: few; D: TRBD2; CDR3: CASSTPSGGAGEQFF; DNA: TGCGCCAGCAGCACCCCAAGCGGGGGGGCCGGTGAGCAGTTCTTC
J: TRBJ2-3; V: TRBV15; size: .; D: .; CDR3: CATSRDRRGCDTQYF; DNA: TGTGCCACCAGCAGAGACCGCAGGGGTTGCGATACGCAGTATTTT
J: TRBJ2-3; V: TRBV5-4; size: once; D: .; CDR3: CASSATGKPTDTQYF; DNA: TGTGCCAGCAGCGCCACCGGAAAACCCACAGATACGCAGTATTTT
J: TRBJ2-5; V: TRBV28; size: few; D: .; CDR3: CASSLTRAGTQYF; DNA: TGTGCCAGCAGTCTAACAAGGGCCGGTACCCAGTACTTC
J: TRBJ1-1; V: TRBV29-1; size: few; D: .; CDR3: CSVEDLPGRTEAFF; DNA: TGCAGCGTTGAAGATCTGCCGGGGAGGACTGAAGCTTTCTTT
J: TRBJ2-3; V: TRBV5-1; size: .; D: .; CDR3: CASSLLPDFATDTQYF; DNA: TGCGCCAGCAGCTTGCTTCCTGACTTTGCTACAGATACGCAGTATTTT
J: TRBJ2-3; V: TRBV5-1; size: .; D: .; CDR3: CASSLGRELSTDTQYF; DNA: TGCGCCAGCAGCTTGGGTCGGGAATTAAGCACAGATACGCAGTATTTT
J: TRBJ2-1; V: TRBV29-1; size: .; D: TRBD2; CDR3: CSVEGTSGRRSSYNEQFF; DNA: TGCAGCGTTGAAGGGACTAGCGGGAGGCGAAGCTCCTACAATGAGCAGTTCTTC
J: TRBJ1-1; V: TRBV29-1; size: .; D: .; CDR3: CSVSREATEAFF; DNA: TGCAGCGTTTCTAGGGAGGCAACTGAAGCTTTCTTT
J: TRBJ2-1; V: TRBV4-3; size: few; D: .; CDR3: CASSQDLGADNEQFF; DNA: TGCGCCAGCAGCCAAGACCTTGGTGCAGACAATGAGCAGTTCTTC
J: TRBJ2-1; V: TRBV14; size: few; D: .; CDR3: CASSLGRGWVGNEQFF; DNA: TGTGCCAGCAGCCTTGGCCGGGGCTGGGTGGGCAATGAGCAGTTCTTC
J: TRBJ1-1; V: TRBV19; size: .; D: .; CDR3: CASRGPATQNTEAFF; DNA: TGTGCCAGTAGGGGCCCAGCGACGCAGAACACTGAAGCTTTCTTT
J: TRBJ2-2; V: TRBV12-3/TRBV12-4; size: .; D: .; CDR3: CASRGGELFF; DNA: TGTGCCAGCCGCGGCGGGGAGCTGTTTTTT
J: TRBJ2-3; V: TRBV10-3; size: few; D: TRBD2; CDR3: CAISEAGTSPLSTDTQYF; DNA: TGTGCCATCAGTGAGGCCGGGACTAGCCCCCTCTCCACAGATACGCAGTATTTT
J: TRBJ2-1; V: TRBV29-1; size: once; D: TRBD1; CDR3: CSGLGQVKNNGQFF; DNA: TGCAGCGGGTTAGGACAGGTCAAGAACAATGGGCAGTTCTTC
J: TRBJ2-5; V: TRBV2; size: few; D: .; CDR3: CASRGWTNPSETQYF; DNA: TGTGCCAGCAGGGGGTGGACTAATCCTTCGGAGACCCAGTACTTC
J: TRBJ2-1; V: TRBV5-1; size: .; D: .; CDR3: CATTTGNNEQFF; DNA: TGCGCCACCACGACAGGAAACAATGAGCAGTTCTTC
J: TRBJ2-5; V: TRBV4-1; size: .; D: .; CDR3: CASSPGISYNEQYF; DNA: TGCGCCAGCAGTCCGGGGATTTCCTACAATGAGCAGTACTTC
J: TRBJ2-5; V: TRBV5-5; size: .; D: .; CDR3: CASSQRPPGHELREQYF; DNA: TGTGCCAGCAGCCAGCGGCCCCCGGGCCATGAACTACGGGAGCAGTACTTC
J: TRBJ2-3; V: TRBV5-1; size: few; D: .; CDR3: CASSPNLGGRITDTQYF; DNA: TGCGCCAGCAGCCCCAACCTCGGGGGGCGAATCACAGATACGCAGTATTTT
J: TRBJ1-1; V: TRBV5-1; size: .; D: .; CDR3: CASSGQPQRMNTEAFF; DNA: TGCGCCAGCAGCGGCCAGCCCCAACGTATGAACACTGAAGCTTTCTTT
J: TRBJ2-3; V: TRBV7-2; size: few; D: .; CDR3: CASSLAAGPDTQYF; DNA: TGTGCCAGCAGCTTAGCTGCAGGGCCAGATACGCAGTATTTT
J: TRBJ1-2; V: TRBV20-1; size: .; D: .; CDR3: CSARGKTDAGYTF; DNA: TGCAGTGCTAGAGGGAAAACCGACGCGGGCTACACCTTC
J: TRBJ1-4; V: TRBV29-1; size: .; D: TRBD1; CDR3: CSARESTGVREKLFF; DNA: TGCAGCGCTCGCGAGAGTACAGGGGTTCGGGAAAAACTGTTTTTT
J: TRBJ2-7; V: TRBV20-1; size: few; D: .; CDR3: CSARASNTGREQYF; DNA: TGCAGTGCTAGAGCGTCCAATACAGGGCGCGAGCAGTACTTC
J: TRBJ2-3; V: TRBV7-2; size: .; D: .; CDR3: CASSLALGGPDTQYF; DNA: TGTGCCAGCAGCTTAGCGCTAGGGGGGCCAGATACGCAGTATTTT
J: TRBJ2-7; V: TRBV5-5; size: .; D: .; CDR3: CASSLAEGREQYF; DNA: TGTGCCAGCAGCTTGGCGGAGGGTCGCGAGCAGTACTTC
J: TRBJ2-3; V: TRBV5-1; size: .; D: .; CDR3: CASSLDNTDMQYF; DNA: TGCGCCAGCAGCTTGGACAACACAGATATGCAGTATTTT
J: TRBJ2-3; V: TRBV6-1; size: once; D: .; CDR3: CASSRGTGGTSTDTQYF; DNA: TGTGCCAGCAGTAGAGGGACTGGCGGAACTAGCACAGATACGCAGTATTTT
J: TRBJ2-4; V: TRBV20-1; size: .; D: TRBD1; CDR3: CSASGQLNIQYF; DNA: TGCAGTGCTTCGGGACAGCTAAACATTCAGTACTTC
J: TRBJ1-5; V: TRBV5-1; size: .; D: .; CDR3: CASSLDGGASNQPQHF; DNA: TGCGCCAGCAGCTTGGATGGGGGGGCAAGCAATCAGCCCCAGCATTTT
J: TRBJ1-6; V: TRBV5-1; size: .; D: .; CDR3: CASSWAKAAHSPLHF; DNA: TGCGCCAGCAGCTGGGCCAAGGCGGCTCATTCCCCCCTCCACTTT
J: TRBJ2-2; V: TRBV10-3; size: once; D: TRBD2; CDR3: CAISALAGNTGELFF; DNA: TGTGCCATCAGTGCGCTAGCGGGAAACACCGGGGAGCTGTTTTTT
J: TRBJ1-2; V: TRBV4-1; size: .; D: .; CDR3: CASSQEIRAILGYGYTF; DNA: TGCGCCAGCAGCCAAGAAATCAGGGCCATTTTGGGCTATGGCTACACCTTC
J: TRBJ2-2; V: TRBV7-2; size: few; D: .; CDR3: CASTKKVAAGELFF; DNA: TGTGCCAGCACAAAGAAGGTCGCAGCCGGGGAGCTGTTTTTT
J: TRBJ2-4; V: TRBV29-1; size: few; D: TRBD2; CDR3: CSVDPGGDPTSLHIQYF; DNA: TGCAGCGTTGACCCCGGGGGGGACCCAACCTCATTGCACATTCAGTACTTC
J: TRBJ2-1; V: TRBV5-1; size: few; D: .; CDR3: CASSAQIMGSYNEQFF; DNA: TGCGCCAGCAGCGCACAGATCATGGGGTCCTACAATGAGCAGTTCTTC
J: TRBJ2-1; V: TRBV20-1; size: few; D: TRBD2; CDR3: CSAVPTSGQRSEQFF; DNA: TGCAGTGCGGTCCCAACTAGCGGCCAACGGAGTGAGCAGTTCTTC
J: TRBJ2-7; V: TRBV28; size: few; D: .; CDR3: CASRQDGEWAVEQYF; DNA: TGTGCCAGCAGGCAGGATGGGGAGTGGGCCGTCGAGCAGTACTTC